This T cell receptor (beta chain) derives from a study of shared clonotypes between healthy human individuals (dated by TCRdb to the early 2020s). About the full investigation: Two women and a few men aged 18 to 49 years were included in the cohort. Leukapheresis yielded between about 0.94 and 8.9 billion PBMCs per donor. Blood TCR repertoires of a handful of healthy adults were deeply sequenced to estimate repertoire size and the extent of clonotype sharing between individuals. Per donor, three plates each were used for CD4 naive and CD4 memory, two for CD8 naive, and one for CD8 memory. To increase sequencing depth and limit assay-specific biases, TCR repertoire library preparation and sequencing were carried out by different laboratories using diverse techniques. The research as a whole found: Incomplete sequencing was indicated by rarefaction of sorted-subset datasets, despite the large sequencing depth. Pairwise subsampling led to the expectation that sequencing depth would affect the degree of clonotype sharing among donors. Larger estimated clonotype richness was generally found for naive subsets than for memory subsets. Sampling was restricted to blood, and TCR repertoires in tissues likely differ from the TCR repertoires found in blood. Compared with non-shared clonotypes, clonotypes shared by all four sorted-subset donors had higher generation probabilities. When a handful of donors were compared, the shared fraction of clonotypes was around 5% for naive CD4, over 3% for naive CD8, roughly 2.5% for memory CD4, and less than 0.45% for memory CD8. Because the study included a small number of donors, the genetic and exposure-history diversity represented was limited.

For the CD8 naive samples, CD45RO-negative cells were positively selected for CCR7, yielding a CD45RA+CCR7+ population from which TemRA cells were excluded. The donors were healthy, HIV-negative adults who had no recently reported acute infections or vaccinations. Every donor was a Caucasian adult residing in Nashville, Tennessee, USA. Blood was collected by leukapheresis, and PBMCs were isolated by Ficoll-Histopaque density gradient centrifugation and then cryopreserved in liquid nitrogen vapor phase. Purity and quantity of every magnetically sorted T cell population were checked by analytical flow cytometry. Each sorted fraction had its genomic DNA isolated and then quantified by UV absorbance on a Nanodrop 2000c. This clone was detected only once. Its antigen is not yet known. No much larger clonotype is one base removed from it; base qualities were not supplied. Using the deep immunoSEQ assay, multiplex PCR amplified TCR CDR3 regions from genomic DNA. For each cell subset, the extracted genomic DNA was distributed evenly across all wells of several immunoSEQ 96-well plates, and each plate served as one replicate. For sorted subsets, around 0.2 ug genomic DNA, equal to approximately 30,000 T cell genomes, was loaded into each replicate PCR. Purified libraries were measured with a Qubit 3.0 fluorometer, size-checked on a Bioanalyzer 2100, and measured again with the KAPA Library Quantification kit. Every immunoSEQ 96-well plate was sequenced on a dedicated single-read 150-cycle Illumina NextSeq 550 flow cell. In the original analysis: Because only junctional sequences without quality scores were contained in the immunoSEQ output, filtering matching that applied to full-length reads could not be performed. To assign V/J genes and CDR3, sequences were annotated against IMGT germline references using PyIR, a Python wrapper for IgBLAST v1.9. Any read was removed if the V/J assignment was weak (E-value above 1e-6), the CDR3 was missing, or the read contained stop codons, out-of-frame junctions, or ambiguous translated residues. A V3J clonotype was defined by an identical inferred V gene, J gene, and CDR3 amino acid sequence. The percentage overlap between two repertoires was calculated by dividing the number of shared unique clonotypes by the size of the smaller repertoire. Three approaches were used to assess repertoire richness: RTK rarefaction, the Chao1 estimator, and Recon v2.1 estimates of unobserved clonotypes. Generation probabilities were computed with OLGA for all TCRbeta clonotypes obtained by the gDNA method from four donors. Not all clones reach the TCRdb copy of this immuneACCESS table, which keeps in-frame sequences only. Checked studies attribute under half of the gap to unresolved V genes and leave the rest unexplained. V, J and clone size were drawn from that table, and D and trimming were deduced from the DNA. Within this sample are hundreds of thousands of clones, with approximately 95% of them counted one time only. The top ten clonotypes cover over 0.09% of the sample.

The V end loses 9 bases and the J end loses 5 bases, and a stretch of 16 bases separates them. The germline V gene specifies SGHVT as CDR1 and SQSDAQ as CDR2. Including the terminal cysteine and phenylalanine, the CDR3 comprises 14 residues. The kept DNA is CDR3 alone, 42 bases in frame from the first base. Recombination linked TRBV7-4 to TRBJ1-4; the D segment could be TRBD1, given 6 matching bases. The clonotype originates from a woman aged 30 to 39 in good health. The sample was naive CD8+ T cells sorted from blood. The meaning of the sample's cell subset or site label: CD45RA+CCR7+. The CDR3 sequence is CARSRRTENEKLFF. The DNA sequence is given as TGTGCCAGAAGCCGAAGGACAGAGAATGAAAAACTGTTTTTT.